The rows below give T cell receptor beta chains drawn from one sample of a study of CD8 T cells in Susac syndrome. TCRdb re-derived calls from the immunoSEQ multiplex PCR reads in MiXCR, one entry per CDR3 protein. Of over 150,000 distinct CDR3 sequences in the sample, about 96% were seen once. Material: CD4+ T cells from PBMCs. The receptors were gathered from a human donor with Susac syndrome. The CDR3 runs from the conserved cysteine through the conserved F or W. The order of the fields is CDR3 length, D gene, clone size, V gene, J gene, CDR3 DNA, CDR3 protein. The D gene is left open where the match is weak. For some rows the clone size is stated as once, few or many, or as a class when expanded; others skip it.

>18|TRBD2|NA|TRBV4-2|TRBJ2-5
TGTGCCAGCAGCCAAGGGGTTGCTAGCGGGAGGTCCCAAGAGACCCAGTACTTC
CASSQGVASGRSQETQYF
>12|NA|few|TRBV20-1|TRBJ1-1
TGCAGTGCTAGAGTCGGGAGCACTGAAGCTTTCTTT
CSARVGSTEAFF
>15|TRBD2|NA|TRBV5-6|TRBJ2-7
TGTGCCAGCAGCTTGACTAGCGGGAGTCGCTACGAGCAGTACTTC
CASSLTSGSRYEQYF
>13|TRBD1|NA|TRBV24-1|TRBJ2-7
TGTGCCACCAGTGACCGGGACAGCTACGAGCAGTACTTC
CATSDRDSYEQYF
>16|TRBD2|once|TRBV24-1|TRBJ2-1
TGTGCCACCAGTGATTCGAGACTAGCGGGGAGGCCTGAGCAGTTCTTC
CATSDSRLAGRPEQFF
>15|NA|NA|TRBV19|TRBJ1-5
TGTGCCAGTAGTATATTGCGCGGAGTGAATCAGCCCCAGCATTTT
CASSILRGVNQPQHF
>16|NA|NA|TRBV13|TRBJ2-4
TGTGCCAGCAGCAATACGGGACAAGGAGCCAAAAACATTCAGTACTTC
CASSNTGQGAKNIQYF
>12|NA|NA|TRBV30|TRBJ2-5
TGTGCCTGGAGTTACCTCGGGGAGACCCAGTACTTC
CAWSYLGETQYF
>14|TRBD1|NA|TRBV13|TRBJ2-2
TGTGCCAGCCGGACAGGGGTTAACACCGGGGAGCTGTTTTTT
CASRTGVNTGELFF
>16|TRBD1|NA|TRBV4-3|TRBJ2-3
TGCGCCAGCAGCCAAGATGGGACAGGGGGCTGGGATACGCAGTATTTT
CASSQDGTGGWDTQYF
>15|TRBD2|NA|TRBV29-1|TRBJ2-1
TGCAGCGTTGAACCCCGGAGCGGGGCCTACAATGAGCAGTTCTTC
CSVEPRSGAYNEQFF
>16|NA|NA|TRBV9|TRBJ2-7
TGTGCCAGCAGCGCTAGGGACATCCCCTACCTTTATGAGCAGTACTTC
CASSARDIPYLYEQYF
>15|NA|once|TRBV18|TRBJ2-1
TGTGCCAGCTCACCCGGCGTAGGGTACTACAATGAGCAGTTCTTC
CASSPGVGYYNEQFF
>18|NA|NA|TRBV15|TRBJ1-3
TGTGCCACCAGCAGAGATACAGGAATATTGCTATCCGGAAACACCATATATTTT
CATSRDTGILLSGNTIYF
>14|TRBD1|NA|TRBV27|TRBJ1-2
TGTGCCAGCAGTGCCGGGACAGGGGTAGATGGCTACACCTTC
CASSAGTGVDGYTF
>13|TRBD2|NA|TRBV20-1|TRBJ2-5
TGCAGTGCTCGGGGGGGGTTCCAAGAGACCCAGTACTTC
CSARGGFQETQYF
>15|TRBD2|NA|TRBV14|TRBJ2-3
TGTGCCAGCAGCCCCGGGACTAGGAGCACAGATACGCAGTATTTT
CASSPGTRSTDTQYF
>15|NA|NA|TRBV15|TRBJ1-2
TGTGCCACCAGCATTCCTGGGGGGGGGCTCGATGGCTACACCTTC
CATSIPGGGLDGYTF
>16|TRBD1|NA|TRBV28|TRBJ2-3
TGTGCCAGCAGTTCCCCGGGACAGGGTGGCGCAGATACGCAGTATTTT
CASSSPGQGGADTQYF
>15|NA|NA|TRBV20-1|TRBJ1-1
TGCAGTGCTAGAGATTTGGGGACTGCGAACACTGAAGCTTTCTTT
CSARDLGTANTEAFF
>13|NA|once|TRBV15|TRBJ1-1
TGTGCCACCAGCAGGGGAAGGAACACTGAAGCTTTCTTT
CATSRGRNTEAFF
>12|TRBD1|NA|TRBV30|TRBJ2-3
TGTGCCGGTACAGGGGGTTTGGATACGCAGTATTTT
CAGTGGLDTQYF
>13|NA|NA|TRBV5-4|TRBJ1-1
TGTGCCAGCACCCCACGGGGCAGCACTGAAGCTTTCTTT
CASTPRGSTEAFF
>12|NA|NA|TRBV29-1|TRBJ1-5
TGCAGCGTCATGGACAAGAATCAGCCCCAGCATTTT
CSVMDKNQPQHF
>14|NA|NA|TRBV27|TRBJ2-1
TGTGCCAGCAAGGAGGGATTAAACTACAATGAGCAGTTCTTC
CASKEGLNYNEQFF
>14|TRBD1|NA|TRBV12-3/TRBV12-4|TRBJ1-1
TGTGCCAGCTCCGACAGGGCCTGGGACACTGAAGCTTTCTTT
CASSDRAWDTEAFF
>12|NA|NA|TRBV13|TRBJ2-7
TGTGCCAGCAGCTTCCTCTACTACGAGCAGTACTTC
CASSFLYYEQYF
>16|TRBD2|once|TRBV29-1|TRBJ2-3
TGCAGCGTTGAAGACCCGGGACTAGGGGGGGCGGATACGCAGTATTTT
CSVEDPGLGGADTQYF
>11|NA|NA|TRBV20-1|TRBJ2-1
TGCAGTGCTGAAGCGGGCAATGAGCAGTTCTTC
CSAEAGNEQFF
>14|NA|NA|TRBV4-3|TRBJ1-2
TGCGCCAGCAGCCAAGTCGGTGGCGGCATCGGCTACACCTTC
CASSQVGGGIGYTF
>14|NA|NA|TRBV27|TRBJ2-7
TGTGCCAGCAGAGGACCACCGTCTATCTACGAGCAGTACTTC
CASRGPPSIYEQYF
>14|TRBD1|NA|TRBV9|TRBJ2-3
TGTGCCAGCAGCGTCGGGACAGGGACTTATACGCAGTATTTT
CASSVGTGTYTQYF
>18|TRBD1|NA|TRBV20-1|TRBJ2-1
TGCAGTGCTCAACTACAGACGCCCGGGACAGCTACCTACAATGAGCAGTTCTTC
CSAQLQTPGTATYNEQFF
>15|NA|NA|TRBV7-2|TRBJ2-5
TGTGCCAGCAGACTAGAGGGGGAGGGCCCAGAGACCCAGTACTTC
CASRLEGEGPETQYF
>15|NA|NA|TRBV6-4|TRBJ1-2
TGTGCCAGCAGTCCAGGGCCCGGGGATTCCTATGGCTACACCTTC
CASSPGPGDSYGYTF
>15|NA|NA|TRBV7-2|TRBJ2-7
TGTGCCAGCAGCTTAGGACGGGAACCCTCCTACGAGCAGTACTTC
CASSLGREPSYEQYF
>14|NA|once|TRBV9|TRBJ2-7
TGTGCCAGCAGCCCACGGGGAGGACTTCGGGAGCAGTACTTC
CASSPRGGLREQYF
>15|NA|NA|TRBV7-2|TRBJ1-6
TGTGCCAGCAGCTTAGCGATGGGCTATAATTCACCCCTCCACTTT
CASSLAMGYNSPLHF
>14|NA|NA|TRBV24-1|TRBJ1-2
TGTGCCACCAGTGACCCAACCAGGGGCTATGGCTACACCTTC
CATSDPTRGYGYTF
>17|TRBD2|NA|TRBV9|TRBJ2-5
TGTGCCAGCAGCGTAGATGGTAGCGGGGGATTGAGGGAGACCCAGTACTTC
CASSVDGSGGLRETQYF